The 13 T cell receptor beta chains below come from one sample, sequenced in a study of shared clonotypes between healthy human individuals. The assay was immunoSEQ multiplex PCR, and TCRdb's table has in-frame clones only and misses some. This sample has about 2.4 million clones, with over 85% found just once. The sequenced material came from naive CD4+ T cells from PBMCs. Subset described: CD45RA+ positively selected. Every receptor here comes from a man in his late teens or twenties in good health. Some clones in this sample may be carry-over from other donors' samples.

The J gene is TRBJ2-1, the V gene TRBV28, with 7 bases that match TRBD2. The V segment lost 5 bases and the J segment 4 bases; nucleotides outside the gene matches: 11. Looked up from germline, CDR1 is MDHEN and CDR2 is SYDVKM. This CDR3 region has 16 residues. The CDR3 protein is CASSRESGMRYNEQFF. The CDR3 region has the DNA TGTGCCAGCAGTCGCGAGAGCGGGATGAGGTACAATGAGCAGTTCTTC.

This chain uses TRBV7-8 with TRBJ1-1; the D is unclear. The CDR3 loop spans 14 amino acids. Trimming shortened V by 5 bases and J by 0 bases, and 10 bases separated the two germline ends. Germline V gene data show CDR1 as SGHVS and CDR2 as FQNEAQ. The CDR3 sequence: CASSARSMNTEAFF. DNA for the CDR3: TGTGCCAGCAGCGCCAGGAGCATGAACACTGAAGCTTTCTTT.

The chain uses TRBV28 and TRBJ1-3, with D tentatively TRBD1 (6 bases). In germline, CDR1 is MDHEN, CDR2 SYDVKM. The V end was cut by 6 bases, the J end by 1 base, with 13 bases between. CDR3 length: 15 residues. The CDR3: CASSSQGRSGNTIYF. Written as DNA, the CDR3 is TGTGCCAGCAGCTCCCAGGGGAGGTCTGGAAACACCATATATTTT. The entire variable domain, with the rest obtained from reference TRBV28 and TRBJ1-3, is as follows: DVKVTQSSRYLVKRTGEKVFLECVQDMDHENMFWYRQDPGLGLRLIYFSYDVKMKEKGDIPEGYSVSREKKERFSLILESASTNQTSMYLCASSSQGRSGNTIYFGEGSWLTVV.

This chain joins TRBV5-8 and TRBJ1-3, with D perhaps TRBD1 (6 bases). Germline V gene lookup returns CDR1 SGHTS and CDR2 YDEGEE. Trimming cost V 3 bases and J 4 bases, with 11 bases left between them. There are 14 residues in the CDR3. The CDR3 region has the DNA TGTGCCAGCAGCTGGGGGGCGGAAGGAAACACCATATATTTT. It yields the protein CASSWGAEGNTIYF.

The chain combines TRBV11-2 with TRBJ2-5, with D maybe TRBD1 (5 bases). V gave up 5 bases and J gave up 4 bases, with 11 bases separating them. The CDR3 spans 13 residues. Germline V CDR1 and CDR2: SGHAT, FQNNGV. CDR3 amino acids: CASSLGASETQYF. CDR3 bases: TGTGCCAGCAGCCTTGGGGCCTCAGAGACCCAGTACTTC.

The chain has TRBV7-2 and TRBJ2-2, with TRBD1 as a possible D gene (5 bases). In germline, CDR1 is SGHTA, CDR2 FQGNSA. The CDR3 sequence is 14 residues long. Trimming took 6 bases from V and 0 from J, leaving 8 bases between them. CDR3 residues: CASRGAANTGELFF. As DNA, the CDR3 is TGTGCCAGCAGAGGGGCCGCGAACACCGGGGAGCTGTTTTTT.

V gene TRBV6-1 combines with J gene TRBJ1-5; D is ambiguous. CDR1 and CDR2 (germline): MNHNS, SASEGT. The V and J ends lost 7 bases and 3 bases respectively, with 13 bases between them. The CDR3 has 14 residues. CDR3 sequence: CASTGRLYNQPQHF. In DNA form, the CDR3 reads TGTGCCAGCACCGGACGGTTGTACAATCAGCCCCAGCATTTT.

V gene TRBV5-4 combines with J gene TRBJ2-1; the D gene is possibly TRBD2 (6 bases). The germline gives CDR1 SGHNT, CDR2 YYREEE (reference sequence). The length of the CDR3 is 19 residues. V lost 1 base and J 2 bases, leaving 22 bases between the germline ends. In nucleotides, the CDR3 is TGTGCCAGCAGCTTGTTAGGTTCAAACGGGGACTGGGCCTACAATGAGCAGTTCTTC. As protein: CASSLLGSNGDWAYNEQFF.

The chain combines TRBV9 with TRBJ1-1; D unclear. V lost 0 bases, J lost 1 base, and 10 bases lay in between. Looked up from germline, CDR1 is SGDLS and CDR2 is YYNGEE. The CDR3 covers 15 residues. CDR3 sequence reads: CASSVAGAQNTEAFF. The CDR3 DNA sequence: TGTGCCAGCAGCGTAGCAGGAGCCCAGAACACTGAAGCTTTCTTT.

This clone was detected a few times. This chain connects TRBV10-3 to TRBJ1-1, with a tentative D call TRBD1 (5 bases). The CDR3 covers 13 residues. Between the trimmed V and J ends, which lost 8 bases and 7 bases, there was a span of 17 bases. Looked up from germline, CDR1 is ENHRY and CDR2 is SYGVKD. The CDR3 region is CAIGSGVPGEAFF. CDR3 coding DNA: TGTGCCATCGGGTCGGGGGTTCCTGGTGAAGCTTTCTTT.

This rearrangement joins TRBV7-2 to TRBJ1-2; no clear D gene. Per the germline V gene, CDR1 is SGHTA and CDR2 is FQGNSA. This CDR3 is built from 15 residues. V was pared by 4 bases and J by 0 bases, with 12 bases between. CDR3 protein: CASSSTALANYGYTF. DNA of the CDR3: TGTGCCAGCAGCTCAACAGCGTTAGCTAACTATGGCTACACCTTC.

V and J are TRBV7-7 and TRBJ1-1; D gene uncertain. Germline CDR1 is SSHAT and CDR2 is FNYEAQ (reference sequence). The CDR3 loop spans 13 amino acids. The V and J ends lost 5 bases and 0 bases respectively, with 7 bases between them. CDR3 nucleotides: TGTGCCAGCAGCGTCACAGTGAACACTGAAGCTTTCTTT. Translated, it gives CASSVTVNTEAFF.

The V and J genes are TRBV5-1 and TRBJ2-7; TRBD1 agrees at 10 bases. The germline V gene has CDR1 SGHRS and CDR2 YFSETQ. With V trimmed by 10 bases and J by 3 bases, 7 bases remained unmatched. CDR3 length: 13 amino acids. CDR3 sequence: CAAARDRGYEQYF. The CDR3 DNA reads TGCGCCGCGGCGCGGGACAGGGGCTACGAGCAGTACTTC. The entire variable domain, with the rest obtained from reference TRBV5-1 and TRBJ2-7, is as follows: KAGVTQTPRYLIKTRGQQVTLSCSPISGHRSVSWYQQTPGQGLQFLFEYFSETQRNKGNFPGRFSGRQFSNSRSEMNVSTLELGDSALYLCAAARDRGYEQYFGPGTRLTVT.